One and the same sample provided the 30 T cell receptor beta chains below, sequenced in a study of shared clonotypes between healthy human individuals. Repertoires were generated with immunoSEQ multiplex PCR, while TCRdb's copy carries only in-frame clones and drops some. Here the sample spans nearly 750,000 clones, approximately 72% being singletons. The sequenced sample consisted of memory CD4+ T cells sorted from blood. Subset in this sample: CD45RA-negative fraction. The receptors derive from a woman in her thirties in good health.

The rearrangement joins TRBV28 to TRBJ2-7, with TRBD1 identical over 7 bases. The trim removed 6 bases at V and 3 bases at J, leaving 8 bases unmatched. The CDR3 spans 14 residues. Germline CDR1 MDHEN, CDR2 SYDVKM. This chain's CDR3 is CASSPTGVGYEQYF. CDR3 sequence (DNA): TGTGCCAGCAGCCCCACAGGGGTAGGCTACGAGCAGTACTTC. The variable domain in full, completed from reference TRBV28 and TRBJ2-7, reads DVKVTQSSRYLVKRTGEKVFLECVQDMDHENMFWYRQDPGLGLRLIYFSYDVKMKEKGDIPEGYSVSREKKERFSLILESASTNQTSMYLCASSPTGVGYEQYFGPGTRLTVT.

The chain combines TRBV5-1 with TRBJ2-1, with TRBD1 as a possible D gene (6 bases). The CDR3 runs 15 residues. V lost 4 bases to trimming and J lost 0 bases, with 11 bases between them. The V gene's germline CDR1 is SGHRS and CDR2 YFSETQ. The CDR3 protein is CASSADRISYNEQFF. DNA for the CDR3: TGCGCCAGCAGCGCGGACAGAATCTCCTACAATGAGCAGTTCTTC.

CDR3 amino acids: CASNRLAGEARHEQFF. In nucleotides, the CDR3 is TGCGCCAGCAACCGGCTAGCGGGAGAGGCCCGGCATGAGCAGTTCTTC. The rearrangement joins TRBV5-1 to TRBJ2-1, with 10 bases lining up with TRBD2. The CDR3 is made up of 16 amino acids. Germline values: CDR1 SGHRS, CDR2 YFSETQ. V gave up 6 bases and J gave up 8 bases; unmatched junction bases: 14.

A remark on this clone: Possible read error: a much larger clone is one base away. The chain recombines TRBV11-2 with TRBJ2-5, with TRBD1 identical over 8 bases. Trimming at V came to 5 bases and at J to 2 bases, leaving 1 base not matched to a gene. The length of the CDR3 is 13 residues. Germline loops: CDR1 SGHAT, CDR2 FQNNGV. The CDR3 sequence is CASSRDRQETQYF. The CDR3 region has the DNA TGTGCCAGCAGCAGGGACAGGCAAGAGACCCAGTACTTC.

The CDR3 coding sequence is TGTGCCAGCAGCCTACTAGCGGGAGGCCGGTTGGATACGCAGTATTTT. Amino acid sequence: CASSLLAGGRLDTQYF. The J gene is TRBJ2-3, the V gene TRBV7-2, with 12 bases identical to TRBD2. The J segment lost 6 bases and the V segment lost 5 bases, leaving 9 bases of the junction unmatched. Germline V CDR1 and CDR2: SGHTA, FQGNSA. The CDR3 spans 16 residues. The full variable domain, with the rest looked up from reference TRBV7-2 and TRBJ2-3, is GAGVSQSPSNKVTEKGKDVELRCDPISGHTALYWYRQSLGQGLEFLIYFQGNSAPDKSGLPSDRFSAERTGGSVSTLTIQRTQQEDSAVYLCASSLLAGGRLDTQYFGPGTRLTVL.

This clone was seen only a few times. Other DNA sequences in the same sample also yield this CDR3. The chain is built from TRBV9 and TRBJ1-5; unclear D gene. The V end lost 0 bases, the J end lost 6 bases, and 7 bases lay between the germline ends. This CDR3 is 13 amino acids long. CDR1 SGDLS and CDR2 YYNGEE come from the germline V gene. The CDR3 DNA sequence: TGTGCCAGCAGCGTAGCTCCGGGTCAGCCCCAGCATTTT. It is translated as CASSVAPGQPQHF.

DNA for the CDR3: TGTGCCAGCAGTGACCCCCAGCGCGGGCAGTTCTTC. This translates into CASSDPQRGQFF. The rearrangement joins TRBV6-1 to TRBJ2-1, with D unclear. This CDR3 region has 12 residues. The V end lost 3 bases, the J end lost 12 bases, and 12 bases lay between the germline ends. CDR1 MNHNS and CDR2 SASEGT come from the germline V gene.

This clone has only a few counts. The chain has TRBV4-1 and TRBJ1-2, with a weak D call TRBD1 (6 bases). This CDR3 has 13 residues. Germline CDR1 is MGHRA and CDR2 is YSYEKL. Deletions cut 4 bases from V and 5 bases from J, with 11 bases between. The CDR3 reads CASSLQGQYGYTF. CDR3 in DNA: TGCGCCAGCAGCCTACAGGGTCAATATGGCTACACCTTC.

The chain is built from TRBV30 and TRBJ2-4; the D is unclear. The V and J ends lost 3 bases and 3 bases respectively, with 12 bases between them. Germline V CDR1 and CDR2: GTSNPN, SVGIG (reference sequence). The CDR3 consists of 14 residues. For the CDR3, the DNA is TGTGCCTGGAGGTCAGGAGTTGGCAAAAACATTCAGTACTTC. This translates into CAWRSGVGKNIQYF.

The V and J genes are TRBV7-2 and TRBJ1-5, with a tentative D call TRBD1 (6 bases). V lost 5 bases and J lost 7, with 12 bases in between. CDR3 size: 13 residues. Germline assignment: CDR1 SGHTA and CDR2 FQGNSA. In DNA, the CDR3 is TGTGCCAGCAGCCAGACAGGAAACCAGCCCCAGCATTTT. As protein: CASSQTGNQPQHF.

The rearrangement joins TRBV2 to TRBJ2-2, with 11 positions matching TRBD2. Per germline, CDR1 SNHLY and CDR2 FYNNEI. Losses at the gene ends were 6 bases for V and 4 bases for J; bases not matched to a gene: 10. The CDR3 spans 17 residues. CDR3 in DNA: TGTGCCAGCAGACCCGGGACTAGCGGTGCGGGCACCGGGGAGCTGTTTTTT. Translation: CASRPGTSGAGTGELFF. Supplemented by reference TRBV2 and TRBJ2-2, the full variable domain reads EPEVTQTPSHQVTQMGQEVILRCVPISNHLYFYWYRQILGQKVEFLVSFYNNEISEKSEIFDDQFSVERPDGSNFTLKIRSTKLEDSAMYFCASRPGTSGAGTGELFFGEGSRLTVL.

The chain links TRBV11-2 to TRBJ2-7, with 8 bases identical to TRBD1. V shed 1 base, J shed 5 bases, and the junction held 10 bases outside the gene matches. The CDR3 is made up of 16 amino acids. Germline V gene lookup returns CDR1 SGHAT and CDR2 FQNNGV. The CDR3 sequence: CASSLGWAGGYHEQYF. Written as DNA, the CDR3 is TGTGCCAGCAGCTTAGGGTGGGCAGGGGGCTACCACGAGCAGTACTTC.

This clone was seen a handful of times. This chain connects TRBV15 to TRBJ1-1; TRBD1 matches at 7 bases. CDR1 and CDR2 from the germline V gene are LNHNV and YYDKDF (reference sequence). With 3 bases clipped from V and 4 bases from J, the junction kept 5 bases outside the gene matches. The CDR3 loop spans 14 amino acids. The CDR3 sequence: CATSRRQGFTEAFF. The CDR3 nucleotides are TGTGCCACCAGCAGGCGACAGGGTTTCACTGAAGCTTTCTTT. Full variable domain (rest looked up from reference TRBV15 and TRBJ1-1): DAMVIQNPRYQVTQFGKPVTLSCSQTLNHNVMYWYQQKSSQAPKLLFHYYDKDFNNEADTPDNFQSRRPNTSFCFLDIRSPGLGDTAMYLCATSRRQGFTEAFFGQGTRLTVV.

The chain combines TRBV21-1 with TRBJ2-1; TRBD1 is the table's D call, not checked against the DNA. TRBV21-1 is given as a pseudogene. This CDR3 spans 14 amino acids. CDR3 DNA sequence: TGTGCCAGCAGAGAAGGACAAACAAACAATGAGCAGTTCTTC. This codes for CASREGQTNNEQFF.

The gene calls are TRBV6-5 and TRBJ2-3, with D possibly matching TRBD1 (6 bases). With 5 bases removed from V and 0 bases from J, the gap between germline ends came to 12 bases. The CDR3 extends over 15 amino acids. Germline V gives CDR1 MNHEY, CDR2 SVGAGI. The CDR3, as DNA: TGTGCCAGCAGTGGCAGGGGTCGGAGCACAGATACGCAGTATTTT. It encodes CASSGRGRSTDTQYF.

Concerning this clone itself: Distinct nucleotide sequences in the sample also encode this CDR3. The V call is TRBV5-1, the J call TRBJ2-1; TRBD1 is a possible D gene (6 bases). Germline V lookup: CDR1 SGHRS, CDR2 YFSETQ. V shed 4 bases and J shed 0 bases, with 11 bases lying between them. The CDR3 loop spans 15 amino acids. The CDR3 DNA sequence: TGCGCCAGCAGCCCGGACAGTTTCTCCTACAATGAGCAGTTCTTC. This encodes CASSPDSFSYNEQFF.

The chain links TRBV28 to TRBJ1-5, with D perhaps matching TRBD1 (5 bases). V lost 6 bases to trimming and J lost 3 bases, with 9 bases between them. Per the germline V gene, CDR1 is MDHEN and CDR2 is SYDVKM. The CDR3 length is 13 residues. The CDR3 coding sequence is TGTGCCAGCAGGGACACCCTCAATCAGCCCCAGCATTTT. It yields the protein CASRDTLNQPQHF.

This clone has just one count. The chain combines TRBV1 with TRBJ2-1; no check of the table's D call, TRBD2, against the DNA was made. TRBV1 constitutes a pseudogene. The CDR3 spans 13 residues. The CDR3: CTSSQDGYNEQFF. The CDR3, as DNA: TGCACCAGCAGCCAAGACGGCTACAATGAGCAGTTCTTC.

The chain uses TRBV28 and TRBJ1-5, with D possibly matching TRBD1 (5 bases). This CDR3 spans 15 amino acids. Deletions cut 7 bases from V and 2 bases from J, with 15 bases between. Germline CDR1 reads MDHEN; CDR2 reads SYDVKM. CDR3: CASKPGHAGNQPQHF. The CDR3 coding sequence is TGTGCCAGCAAACCAGGGCACGCGGGCAATCAGCCCCAGCATTTT.

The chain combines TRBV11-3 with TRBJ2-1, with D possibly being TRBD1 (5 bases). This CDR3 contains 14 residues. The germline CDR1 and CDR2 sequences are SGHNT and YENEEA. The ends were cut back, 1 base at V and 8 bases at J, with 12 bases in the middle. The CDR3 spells CASSLGGFDDEQFF. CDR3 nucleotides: TGTGCCAGCAGCTTAGGGGGCTTTGATGATGAGCAGTTCTTC.

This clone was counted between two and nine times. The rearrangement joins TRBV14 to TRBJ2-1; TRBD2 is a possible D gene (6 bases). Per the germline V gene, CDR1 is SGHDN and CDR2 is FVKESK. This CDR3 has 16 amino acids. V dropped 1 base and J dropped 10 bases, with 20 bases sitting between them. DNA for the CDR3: TGTGCCAGCAGCCAAGTGGGCGGGAACCCTGCGGGGGAGCAGTTCTTC. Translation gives CASSQVGGNPAGEQFF.

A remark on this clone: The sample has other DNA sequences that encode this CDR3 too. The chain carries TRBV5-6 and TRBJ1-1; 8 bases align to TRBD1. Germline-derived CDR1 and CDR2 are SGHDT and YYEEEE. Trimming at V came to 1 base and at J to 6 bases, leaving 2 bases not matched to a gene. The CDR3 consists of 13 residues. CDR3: CASSLLDRAEAFF. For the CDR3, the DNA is TGTGCCAGCAGCTTGCTGGACAGGGCTGAAGCTTTCTTT.

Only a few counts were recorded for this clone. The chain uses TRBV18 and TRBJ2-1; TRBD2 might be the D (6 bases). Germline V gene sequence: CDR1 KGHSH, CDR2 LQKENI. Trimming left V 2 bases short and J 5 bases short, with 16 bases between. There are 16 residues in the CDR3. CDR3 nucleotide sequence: TGTGCCAGCTCACCAAGGTCAGGGACGGGGGACAATGAGCAGTTCTTC. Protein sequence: CASSPRSGTGDNEQFF.

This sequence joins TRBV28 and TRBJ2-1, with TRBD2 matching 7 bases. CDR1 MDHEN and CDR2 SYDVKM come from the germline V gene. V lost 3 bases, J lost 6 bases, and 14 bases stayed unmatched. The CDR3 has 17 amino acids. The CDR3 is CASSFYNPASGTNEQFF. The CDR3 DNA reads TGTGCCAGCAGTTTCTACAACCCGGCTAGCGGAACCAATGAGCAGTTCTTC.

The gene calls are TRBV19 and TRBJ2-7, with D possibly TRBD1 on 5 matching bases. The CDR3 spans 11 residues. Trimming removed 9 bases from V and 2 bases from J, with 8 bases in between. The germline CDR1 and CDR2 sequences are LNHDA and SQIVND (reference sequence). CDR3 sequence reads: CASQGTYEQYF. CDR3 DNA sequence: TGTGCCAGCCAGGGCACCTACGAGCAGTACTTC. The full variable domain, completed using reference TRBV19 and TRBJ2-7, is DGGITQSPKYLFRKEGQNVTLSCEQNLNHDAMYWYRQDPGQGLRLIYYSQIVNDFQKGDIAEGYSVSREKKESFPLTVTSAQKNPTAFYLCASQGTYEQYFGPGTRLTVT.

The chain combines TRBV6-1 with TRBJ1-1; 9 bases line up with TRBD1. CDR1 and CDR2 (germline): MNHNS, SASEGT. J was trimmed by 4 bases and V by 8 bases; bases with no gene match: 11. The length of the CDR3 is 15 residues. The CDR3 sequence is CASEPGQGDFTEAFF. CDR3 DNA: TGTGCCAGCGAACCGGGACAGGGCGATTTCACTGAAGCTTTCTTT.

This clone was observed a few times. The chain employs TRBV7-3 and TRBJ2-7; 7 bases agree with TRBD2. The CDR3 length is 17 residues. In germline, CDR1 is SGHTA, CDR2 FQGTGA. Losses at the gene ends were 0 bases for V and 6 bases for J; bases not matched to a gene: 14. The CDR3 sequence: CASSLTGVGGPTAEQYF. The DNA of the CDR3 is TGTGCCAGCAGCTTAACAGGGGTGGGAGGGCCGACTGCCGAGCAGTACTTC.

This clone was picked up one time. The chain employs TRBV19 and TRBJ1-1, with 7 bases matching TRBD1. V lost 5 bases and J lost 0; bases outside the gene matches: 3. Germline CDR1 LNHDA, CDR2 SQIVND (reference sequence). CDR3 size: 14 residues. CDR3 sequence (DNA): TGTGCCAGTAGTTGGGACAGCCTGAACACTGAAGCTTTCTTT. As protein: CASSWDSLNTEAFF.

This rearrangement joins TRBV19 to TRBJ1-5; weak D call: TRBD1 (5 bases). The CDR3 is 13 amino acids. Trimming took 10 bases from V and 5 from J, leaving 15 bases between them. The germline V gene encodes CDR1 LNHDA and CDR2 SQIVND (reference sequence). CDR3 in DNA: TGTGCCACCGCGAGGGGCTTCCATCAGCCCCAGCATTTT. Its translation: CATARGFHQPQHF.

CDR3 DNA sequence: TGTGCCAGCTCAGCCAACACAGATACGCAGTATTTT. It yields the protein CASSANTDTQYF. V and J are TRBV18 and TRBJ2-3; unclear D gene. Germline V gene lookup returns CDR1 KGHSH and CDR2 LQKENI. The CDR3 runs 12 residues. Trimming stripped 5 bases from V and 2 bases from J, with 5 bases between.